The 30 T cell receptor beta chains below all came from one sample that was sequenced in a study of control samples from healthy donors and cancer patients. Some clones are missing from TCRdb's copy, which holds only in-frame ones; the method was immunoSEQ multiplex PCR. The sample holds around 200,000 clones, over 85% seen once. The specimen sequenced was blood. The receptor set was obtained from a man between 18 and 35 years old in good health.

The chain couples TRBV7-9 to TRBJ2-7, with TRBD1 matching over 10 bases. CDR3 length: 14 amino acids. Germline V gene sequence: CDR1 SEHNR, CDR2 FQNEAQ (reference sequence). The J segment lost 2 bases and the V segment lost 5 bases, leaving 3 bases of the junction unmatched. The CDR3 DNA sequence: TGTGCCAGCAGCCCGGGACAGGGGACCTACGAGCAGTACTTC. This codes for CASSPGQGTYEQYF.

This chain connects TRBV19 to TRBJ1-2; the match to TRBD1 covers 9 bases. The CDR3 contains 14 residues. J lost 7 bases, V lost 7 bases, and 10 bases had no gene match. Germline values: CDR1 LNHDA, CDR2 SQIVND (reference sequence). The CDR3 nucleotides read TGTGCCAGTACCACCCGGGACAGGGTTAGTGGCTACACCTTC. It translates to CASTTRDRVSGYTF.

This sequence joins TRBV13 and TRBJ2-7, with D maybe TRBD1 (5 bases). The V end lost 6 bases, the J end lost 0 bases, and 9 bases lay between the germline ends. CDR3 size: 13 residues. Germline V lookup: CDR1 PRHDT, CDR2 FYEKMQ (reference sequence). CDR3 sequence reads: CASSFDSSYEQYF. CDR3 in DNA: TGTGCCAGCAGTTTCGACAGCTCCTACGAGCAGTACTTC.

This chain connects TRBV2 to TRBJ2-7; D not certain. Trimming cost V 2 bases and J 12 bases, with 14 bases left between them. This CDR3 has 12 residues. From germline, CDR1 is SNHLY and CDR2 FYNNEI. The CDR3 bases are TGTGCCAGCAGTGAACTGGGAACTCTATCGTACTTC. It yields the protein CASSELGTLSYF.

The chain combines TRBV5-5 with TRBJ1-6, with a possible D match to TRBD1 (5 bases). CDR1 and CDR2 (germline): SGHKS, YYEKEE (reference sequence). The CDR3 is 18 amino acids. V was trimmed by 0 bases and J by 6 bases, leaving 19 bases between them. In nucleotides, the CDR3 is TGTGCCAGCAGCTTGGGCTTGTGGGGGAGTCGGAGTAATTCACCCCTCCACTTT. This codes for CASSLGLWGSRSNSPLHF.

This CDR3 is CASGGRGPEGNSPLHF. The CDR3, as DNA: TGTGCCAGCGGAGGGAGGGGTCCCGAGGGGAATTCACCCCTCCACTTT. The chain recombines TRBV19 with TRBJ1-6, with D possibly TRBD1 on 5 matching bases. Germline V gives CDR1 LNHDA, CDR2 SQIVND (reference sequence). V was trimmed by 9 bases and J by 7 bases, leaving 22 bases between them. The CDR3 sequence is 16 residues long.

As concerns this clone: Other DNA sequences within the sample encode an identical CDR3. The chain employs TRBV18 and TRBJ1-1, with D maybe TRBD1 (6 bases). Germline CDR1 reads KGHSH; CDR2 reads LQKENI. The V end lost 3 bases, the J end lost 1 base, and 9 bases lay between the germline ends. This CDR3 has 14 residues. This chain's CDR3 is CASSPGAGNTEAFF. Written as DNA, the CDR3 is TGTGCCAGCTCACCGGGGGCGGGGAACACTGAAGCTTTCTTT.

V usage is TRBV5-4 and J usage is TRBJ2-1; 12 bases match TRBD2. CDR1 SGHNT and CDR2 YYREEE come from the germline V gene (reference sequence). V lost 4 bases to trimming and J lost 0 bases; unmatched junction nucleotides: 8. The CDR3 spans 18 residues. The CDR3 bases are TGTGCCAGCAGCCTCGGACTAGCGGGGCCGAACTCCTACAATGAGCAGTTCTTC. It translates to CASSLGLAGPNSYNEQFF.

J is TRBJ2-7 and V is TRBV29-1; 9 nucleotides line up with TRBD1. From germline, CDR1 is SQVTM and CDR2 ANQGSEA. V trimming: 2 bases; J trimming: 2 bases; junction bases outside the gene matches: 4. The CDR3 sequence is 14 residues long. CDR3 amino acids: CSVERDREPYEQYF. Here the CDR3 DNA reads TGCAGCGTTGAAAGGGACAGGGAGCCCTACGAGCAGTACTTC.

The chain links TRBV5-1 to TRBJ1-2; D perhaps matches TRBD1 (5 bases). Germline CDR1 is SGHRS and CDR2 is YFSETQ. V lost 0 bases and J lost 0, with 15 bases in between. This CDR3 is built from 17 residues. CDR3 sequence reads: CASSLGQRAESNYGYTF. The CDR3 nucleotides are TGCGCCAGCAGCTTGGGACAGAGGGCCGAGTCTAACTATGGCTACACCTTC.

This rearrangement joins TRBV18 to TRBJ2-7; D is possibly TRBD1 or TRBD2 (5 bases each). Trimming took off 3 bases at V and 4 bases at J, with 16 bases between the two ends. The CDR3 is 15 residues long. Germline values: CDR1 KGHSH, CDR2 LQKENI. The CDR3 region is CASSPLRGLQYEQYF. CDR3 in DNA: TGTGCCAGCTCACCGCTTCGGGGCCTTCAGTACGAGCAGTACTTC.

The rearrangement joins TRBV12-5 to TRBJ1-2; D is uncertain. V was cut by 1 base and J by 8 bases, with 11 bases left in between. Per the germline V gene, CDR1 is LGHNT and CDR2 is FRNRAP. The CDR3 runs to 13 residues. The CDR3 coding sequence is TGTGCTAGTGGTTTGGGAAAACAAGAAGGCTACACCTTC. Amino acids: CASGLGKQEGYTF.

The chain combines TRBV27 with TRBJ1-2; 7 bases fit TRBD1. From germline, CDR1 is MNHEY and CDR2 SMNVEV (reference sequence). The trim removed 1 base at V and 5 bases at J, leaving 4 bases unmatched. The CDR3 has 14 residues. For the CDR3, the DNA is TGTGCCAGCAGTTTATGGCAGGGGGGGTATGGCTACACCTTC. Translated: CASSLWQGGYGYTF.

J is TRBJ1-1 and V is TRBV7-2; TRBD1 agrees at 10 bases. CDR1 is SGHTA and CDR2 is FQGNSA in the germline V gene. V lost 4 bases, J lost 5 bases, and 4 bases stayed unmatched. The CDR3 sequence is 14 residues long. CDR3 sequence: CASSWTGGGTEAFF. CDR3 sequence (DNA): TGTGCCAGCAGCTGGACAGGGGGTGGTACTGAAGCTTTCTTT.

This clone was seen more than once but under ten times. The V and J genes are TRBV6-1 and TRBJ2-5; a possible D gene is TRBD2 (6 bases). The CDR3 contains 15 residues. The V end lost 3 bases, the J end lost 0 bases, and 11 bases lay between the germline ends. Germline CDR1 and CDR2: MNHNS and SASEGT. The CDR3 coding sequence is TGTGCCAGCAGTGACACAATAGCGGACCAAGAGACCCAGTACTTC. It specifies CASSDTIADQETQYF.

In this sample, this clone is medium-sized. The chain couples TRBV5-1 to TRBJ1-2, with a weak D call TRBD1 (5 bases). The CDR3 sequence is 15 residues long. Deletions cut 0 bases from V and 3 bases from J, with 12 bases between. Germline CDR1 is SGHRS and CDR2 is YFSETQ. CDR3 loop: CASSLVRQGDYGYTF. Here the CDR3 DNA reads TGCGCCAGCAGCTTGGTTCGCCAGGGAGACTATGGCTACACCTTC.

The rearrangement links TRBV7-3 to TRBJ2-7, with D hard to call. The germline CDR1 and CDR2 sequences are SGHTA and FQGTGA. This CDR3 is built from 14 residues. Trimming pared 1 base from V and 0 bases from J, leaving 7 bases between. The CDR3 here is CASSLRASSYEQYF. The CDR3 nucleotides are TGTGCCAGCAGCTTAAGGGCCAGCTCCTACGAGCAGTACTTC. The full variable domain, with the rest looked up from reference TRBV7-3 and TRBJ2-7, is GAGVSQTPSNKVTEKGKYVELRCDPISGHTALYWYRQSLGQGPEFLIYFQGTGAADDSGLPNDRFFAVRPEGSVSTLKIQRTERGDSAVYLCASSLRASSYEQYFGPGTRLTVT.

The chain employs TRBV5-4 and TRBJ2-1; TRBD1 aligns across 9 bases. V lost 4 bases and J lost 5; bases outside the gene matches: 10. The germline CDR1 and CDR2 sequences are SGHNT and YYREEE (reference sequence). CDR3 length: 16 amino acids. The CDR3 loop reads CASSATGGASDNEQFF. DNA for the CDR3: TGTGCCAGCAGCGCCACAGGGGGCGCGTCTGACAATGAGCAGTTCTTC.

This chain uses TRBV23-1 with TRBJ1-6; D remains ambiguous. TRBV23-1 is an ORF for which the function is uncertain. The ends were cut back, 2 bases at V and 7 bases at J, with 18 bases in the middle. The CDR3 loop spans 17 amino acids. CDR3 nucleotides: TGCGCCAGCAGTCAAAACCTCGGGCTTTTTGGGAATTCACCCCTCCACTTT. This sequence encodes CASSQNLGLFGNSPLHF.

The chain combines TRBV30 with TRBJ1-2; D ambiguous. Trimming took 2 bases from V and 2 from J, leaving 15 bases between them. Germline assignment: CDR1 GTSNPN and CDR2 SVGIG (reference sequence). The CDR3 has 15 residues. As DNA, the CDR3 is TGTGCCTGGAGTACACCCCGGGGATGGAACTATGGCTACACCTTC. This codes for CAWSTPRGWNYGYTF.

The gene calls are TRBV4-1 and TRBJ1-1; no reliable D call. The CDR3 covers 13 residues. CDR1 and CDR2 from the germline V gene are MGHRA and YSYEKL. V was pared by 4 bases and J by 1 base, with 7 bases between. The CDR3 bases are TGCGCCAGCAGCCGGCAACAGAACACTGAAGCTTTCTTT. Amino acids: CASSRQQNTEAFF.

The chain carries TRBV18 and TRBJ2-3; D perhaps matches TRBD2 (6 bases). Trimming removed 3 bases at V and 5 bases at J, with 18 bases between. Germline V gene lookup returns CDR1 KGHSH and CDR2 LQKENI. This CDR3 has 16 amino acids. The CDR3 region is CASSPGLAPGEDTQYF. The CDR3 nucleotides are TGTGCCAGCTCACCGGGTCTAGCGCCTGGTGAAGATACGCAGTATTTT. The full variable domain, with the rest looked up from reference TRBV18 and TRBJ2-3, is NAGVMQNPRHLVRRRGQEARLRCSPMKGHSHVYWYRQLPEEGLKFMVYLQKENIIDESGMPKERFSAEFPKEGPSILRIQQVVRGDSAAYFCASSPGLAPGEDTQYFGPGTRLTVL.

The chain carries TRBV2 and TRBJ1-5, with TRBD1 identical over 10 bases. V dropped 2 bases and J dropped 5; count of bases not matched to a gene: 6. This CDR3 has 16 residues. Germline values: CDR1 SNHLY, CDR2 FYNNEI. This CDR3 is CASSEISDRGYQPQHF. The CDR3, as DNA: TGTGCCAGCAGTGAAATTTCGGACAGGGGGTATCAGCCCCAGCATTTT. Drawing the rest from reference TRBV2 and TRBJ1-5, the complete variable domain is EPEVTQTPSHQVTQMGQEVILRCVPISNHLYFYWYRQILGQKVEFLVSFYNNEISEKSEIFDDQFSVERPDGSNFTLKIRSTKLEDSAMYFCASSEISDRGYQPQHFGDGTRLSIL.

The rearrangement joins TRBV12-2 to TRBJ1-2; no DNA check was done on the table's D call, TRBD1. TRBV12-2 is termed a pseudogene. This CDR3 is built from 14 residues. CDR3 sequence: CASRRRPGAYGYTF. The CDR3, as DNA: TGTGCAAGTCGCCGCAGACCAGGGGCCTATGGCTACACCTTC.

The gene calls are TRBV24-1 and TRBJ1-2, with a possible D match to TRBD1 (6 bases). Between the trimmed V and J ends, which lost 1 base and 1 base, there was a span of 6 bases. The germline V gene encodes CDR1 KGHDR and CDR2 SFDVKD. The CDR3 loop spans 14 amino acids. The CDR3 sequence is CATSDLQGNYGYTF. In nucleotides, the CDR3 is TGTGCCACCAGTGATTTACAGGGTAACTATGGCTACACCTTC.

This clone appeared a single time. Other DNA sequences within the sample encode an identical CDR3. The CDR3 protein is CSARGSYEQYF. The CDR3 DNA is TGCAGTGCTAGGGGCTCCTACGAGCAGTACTTC. The chain couples TRBV20-1 to TRBJ2-7; unclear D gene. The V end was cut by 3 bases, the J end by 0 bases, with 3 bases between. This CDR3 has 11 residues. CDR1 is DFQATT and CDR2 is SNEGSKA in the germline V gene (reference sequence).

The V and J genes are TRBV19 and TRBJ1-6, with unresolved D. CDR3 length equals 14 residues. V lost 1 base to trimming and J lost 5 bases, with 6 bases between them. Per germline, CDR1 LNHDA and CDR2 SQIVND (reference sequence). In DNA form, the CDR3 reads TGTGCCAGTAGTATAGGACCAAATAATTCACCCCTCCACTTT. This codes for CASSIGPNNSPLHF.

The gene calls are TRBV12-5 and TRBJ2-1, with D unclear. Trimming removed 0 bases from V and 0 bases from J, with 9 bases in between. The CDR3 length is 16 residues. Looked up from germline, CDR1 is LGHNT and CDR2 is FRNRAP. The CDR3 nucleotides are TGTGCTAGTGGTTTGGTACCCAGCCTCTCCTACAATGAGCAGTTCTTC. It translates to CASGLVPSLSYNEQFF. The variable domain in full, with the rest retrieved from reference TRBV12-5 and TRBJ2-1, is DARVTQTPRHKVTEMGQEVTMRCQPILGHNTVFWYRQTMMQGLELLAYFRNRAPLDDSGMPKDRFSAEMPDATLATLKIQPSEPRDSAVYFCASGLVPSLSYNEQFFGPGTRLTVL.

This chain links TRBV6-6 with TRBJ2-7; 7 bases line up with TRBD1. V shed 6 bases and J 4 bases; nucleotides not matched to a gene: 15. The CDR3 has 16 amino acids. CDR1 and CDR2 (germline): MNHNY, SVGAGI (reference sequence). The CDR3 DNA reads TGTGCCAGCAGGGGGGACAGCTCCAACACTTTATACGAGCAGTACTTC. Translating it yields CASRGDSSNTLYEQYF.

The chain has TRBV18 and TRBJ2-7; the match to TRBD1 covers 7 bases. Per germline, CDR1 KGHSH and CDR2 LQKENI. This CDR3 spans 15 amino acids. Germline trimming cut 1 base from V and 5 bases from J; bases unmatched to any gene: 8. The CDR3 here is CASSPQVSQGDEQYF. CDR3 DNA sequence: TGTGCCAGCTCACCACAAGTTTCGCAGGGGGACGAGCAGTACTTC.